This record covers a single T cell receptor beta chain. The protocol was immunoSEQ multiplex PCR, while the TCRdb copy is restricted to in-frame clones and leaves out a portion. The sample holds 90,000 to 95,000 clones, roughly 80% seen once. The data were obtained in a study of a mutant IDH1 vaccine in newly diagnosed glioma. This CDR3 spans 16 amino acids. Deletions cut 4 bases from V and 0 bases from J, with 14 bases between. CDR1 is SGHDT and CDR2 is YYEEEE in the germline V gene. Regarding time point: baseline, week 1 (first vaccination visit). The sample's treatment: pre-vaccination baseline after standard-of-care therapy.

Material: PBMCs, obtained from a glioma patient treated with radiotherapy, temozolomide or both. The receptor comes from a woman aged 45-65 years with glioma. The J gene is TRBJ2-1, the V gene TRBV5-6; the D gene is possibly TRBD2 (8 bases). CDR3 sequence: CASSPGGTSSYNEQFF. The CDR3 nucleotides read TGTGCCAGCAGCCCAGGGGGGACTAGCTCCTACAATGAGCAGTTCTTC. Full variable domain (remainder filled in from reference TRBV5-6 and TRBJ2-1): DAGVTQSPTHLIKTRGQQVTLRCSPKSGHDTVSWYQQALGQGPQFIFQYYEEEERQRGNFPDRFSGHQFPNYSSELNVNALLLGDSALYLCASSPGGTSSYNEQFFGPGTRLTVL.